These 32 T cell receptor beta chains were sequenced from one sample in a study of T cell responses to AZD1222 COVID-19 vaccine. The repertoire was sequenced with immunoSEQ multiplex PCR; TCRdb's copy has only in-frame clones and lacks some. The sample comprises about 120,000 clones, almost 95% of which are singletons, and approximately 1.5% rests with the top ten. The input for sequencing was peripheral blood, taken on day 0 of AZD1222 vaccination. The receptors stem from an adult in good health.

The chain couples TRBV3-1 (or the pseudogene TRBV3-2) to TRBJ2-3; 7 positions agree with TRBD1. After removal of 3 bases from V and 6 bases from J, the junction contained 12 bases not matched to a gene. The CDR3 length is 16 residues. Germline V gene sequence: CDR1 LGHDT, CDR2 YNNKEL (reference sequence). CDR3 nucleotide sequence: TGTGCCAGCAGCCATTTTCCGGGACAGAGACTGGATACGCAGTATTTT. Protein sequence: CASSHFPGQRLDTQYF.

This chain uses TRBV19 with TRBJ1-2; no clear D. V was clipped by 6 bases and J by 4 bases, with 9 bases between them. The CDR3 totals 12 residues. The germline V gene encodes CDR1 LNHDA and CDR2 SQIVND (reference sequence). This CDR3 reads CASSPPSYGYTF. The CDR3 coding sequence is TGTGCCAGTAGCCCTCCCAGCTATGGCTACACCTTC.

V is TRBV30 and J is TRBJ1-6; perhaps TRBD1 as D (6 bases). The CDR3 has 14 amino acids. Germline assignment: CDR1 GTSNPN and CDR2 SVGIG (reference sequence). The ends were cut back, 2 bases at V and 6 bases at J, with 11 bases in the middle. The CDR3, as DNA: TGTGCCTGGAGTTCGCAGGGGTCTAATTCACCCCTCCACTTT. Translation: CAWSSQGSNSPLHF.

The chain has TRBV18 and TRBJ1-6; D is uncertain. Trimming cost V 3 bases and J 5 bases, with 8 bases left between them. The germline V gene has CDR1 KGHSH and CDR2 LQKENI. This CDR3 comprises 14 residues. The CDR3 DNA follows: TGTGCCAGCTCACCGGCGAGGAATAATTCACCCCTCCACTTT. It yields the protein CASSPARNNSPLHF.

This clone was seen only once. This chain connects TRBV12-5 to TRBJ2-3; D might be TRBD2 (7 bases). Trimming pared 5 bases from V and 3 bases from J, leaving 15 bases between. The CDR3 contains 15 residues. Germline V gene sequence: CDR1 LGHNT, CDR2 FRNRAP. Here the CDR3 reads CASGPGGGGTDTQYF. As DNA, the CDR3 is TGTGCTAGTGGTCCTGGGGGCGGGGGAACAGATACGCAGTATTTT.

The chain has TRBV5-1 and TRBJ2-3; TRBD2 aligns across 9 bases. The V segment lost 1 base and the J segment 0 bases; nucleotides outside the gene matches: 3. Germline loops: CDR1 SGHRS, CDR2 YFSETQ. This CDR3 has 16 residues. The CDR3: CASSLRGGDSTDTQYF. The CDR3 DNA reads as TGCGCCAGCAGCTTGCGCGGGGGGGATAGCACAGATACGCAGTATTTT.

The chain combines TRBV14 with TRBJ1-2; D is possibly TRBD1 (6 bases). V was trimmed by 4 bases and J by 2 bases, leaving 8 bases between them. Germline values: CDR1 SGHDN, CDR2 FVKESK. The CDR3 runs to 13 residues. This chain's CDR3 is CASSPQGNYGYTF. The CDR3 nucleotides read TGTGCCAGCAGCCCACAGGGCAACTATGGCTACACCTTC.

This chain connects TRBV5-6 to TRBJ2-7, with a tentative D call TRBD1 (6 bases). The length of the CDR3 is 12 residues. V was pared by 4 bases and J by 6 bases, with 11 bases between. CDR1 and CDR2 from the germline V gene are SGHDT and YYEEEE. The CDR3 bases are TGTGCCAGCAGCCAGGGACATCGCGAGCAGTACGTC. Translated: CASSQGHREQYV.

The genes are TRBV21-1 and TRBJ2-1; the DNA was not used to check the table's D call, TRBD1. TRBV21-1 is labeled a pseudogene. The CDR3 has 21 residues. The CDR3 spells CASSAMEDRAPLSCPGDEQFF. Written as DNA, the CDR3 is TGTGCCAGCAGCGCGATGGAGGACAGGGCCCCCCTTTCCTGCCCGGGGGATGAGCAGTTCTTC.

The chain is built from TRBV30 and TRBJ1-1; D call uncertain. This CDR3 has 12 residues. CDR1 and CDR2 from the germline V gene are GTSNPN and SVGIG (reference sequence). V was shortened by 3 bases and J by 4 bases, with 9 bases between the two germline ends. The CDR3 here is CAWRLLSTEAFF. DNA for the CDR3: TGTGCCTGGAGATTACTCTCCACTGAAGCTTTCTTT.

The rearrangement links TRBV12-3 or TRBV12-4 to TRBJ2-7; 7 bases agree with TRBD1. CDR3 size: 13 residues. The V segment lost 6 bases and the J segment 5 bases; nucleotides outside the gene matches: 7. The CDR3 region has the DNA TGTGCCAGCAGCAAACAGGGGTTGAACGAGCAGTACGTC. Its translation is CASSKQGLNEQYV.

The chain has TRBV5-6 and TRBJ2-7, with D possibly matching TRBD2 (6 bases). The V gene lost 2 bases and the J gene lost 4 bases, with 19 bases spanning the gap. Germline V lookup: CDR1 SGHDT, CDR2 YYEEEE. The CDR3 has 16 amino acids. The CDR3 DNA follows: TGTGCCAGCAGCTTCCAAAGACGCGGGATGGAGTACGAGCAGTACGTC. Its protein is CASSFQRRGMEYEQYV.

In this sample, this clone turned up once. The rearrangement uses TRBV5-4 and TRBJ2-2, with D perhaps being TRBD1 or TRBD2 (5 bases each). The germline V and J ends were trimmed by 4 bases and 7 bases, with 23 bases remaining between them. There are 17 residues in the CDR3. Germline V gives CDR1 SGHNT, CDR2 YYREEE (reference sequence). CDR3 residues: CASSPGRAGDGGGELFF. DNA of the CDR3: TGTGCCAGCAGCCCGGGGCGGGCCGGAGACGGCGGCGGGGAGCTGTTTTTT.

The chain joins TRBV7-2 to TRBJ2-3; 11 bases are a match to TRBD2. The V gene's germline CDR1 is SGHTA and CDR2 FQGNSA. The CDR3 loop spans 16 amino acids. Unmatched junction bases numbered 8, after V lost 4 bases and J lost 5 bases. CDR3 sequence (DNA): TGTGCCAGCAGCTCCCGTAGCGGGAGGGGCGGAGATACGCAGTATTTT. As protein: CASSSRSGRGGDTQYF.

V usage is TRBV19 and J usage is TRBJ2-7; 7 nucleotides align to TRBD2. The V gene end was trimmed by 2 bases and the J gene end by 5 bases; junction bases not matched to a gene: 9. CDR1 and CDR2 (germline): LNHDA, SQIVND (reference sequence). This CDR3 is built from 15 residues. CDR3: CASSISLAVAHEQYV. The CDR3 coding sequence is TGTGCCAGTAGTATATCCCTAGCGGTTGCGCACGAGCAGTACGTC.

This chain links TRBV11-2 with TRBJ1-1, with D unclear. The CDR3 is 11 amino acids. The V gene lost 3 bases and the J gene lost 11 bases, with 10 bases spanning the gap. Germline V gives CDR1 SGHAT, CDR2 FQNNGV. Here the CDR3 DNA reads TGTGCCAGCAGCTTCCTTACTGGGGCTTTCTTT. This translates into CASSFLTGAFF.

V is TRBV6-1 and J is TRBJ1-6, with D maybe TRBD1 (6 bases). The CDR3 is made up of 16 amino acids. Germline CDR1 and CDR2: MNHNS and SASEGT. Between the trimmed V and J ends, which lost 0 bases and 7 bases, there was a span of 13 bases. The CDR3 sequence: CASSEAPGAVNSPLHF. In DNA form, the CDR3 reads TGTGCCAGCAGTGAAGCACCGGGGGCGGTCAATTCACCCCTCCACTTT.

The chain combines TRBV6-4 with TRBJ2-7; D gene uncertain. Between the trimmed V and J ends, which lost 5 bases and 1 base, there was a span of 15 bases. CDR3 length: 15 residues. CDR1 MRHNA and CDR2 SNTAGT come from the germline V gene. CDR3 sequence (DNA): TGTGCCAGCAGTCCCTCCCGACCCAGATCCTACGAGCAGTACGTC. This encodes CASSPSRPRSYEQYV.

V is TRBV5-6 and J is TRBJ2-7; perhaps TRBD2 as D (6 bases). V lost 4 bases and J lost 2, with 13 bases in between. In germline, CDR1 is SGHDT, CDR2 YYEEEE. This CDR3 has 14 residues. DNA of the CDR3: TGTGCCAGCAGCCCTGGACTACCCCCCTACGAGCAGTACTTC. Translation: CASSPGLPPYEQYF.

The J gene is TRBJ1-3, the V gene TRBV19; TRBD1 might be the D (5 bases). The CDR3 runs to 14 residues. CDR1 is LNHDA, CDR2 SQIVND, per germline (reference sequence). V dropped 6 bases and J dropped 2 bases, with 11 bases sitting between them. In DNA, the CDR3 is TGTGCCAGTAGGGACCCGGGGGCTGGAAACACCATATATTTT. As protein: CASRDPGAGNTIYF. The whole variable domain, filled in from reference TRBV19 and TRBJ1-3, reads DGGITQSPKYLFRKEGQNVTLSCEQNLNHDAMYWYRQDPGQGLRLIYYSQIVNDFQKGDIAEGYSVSREKKESFPLTVTSAQKNPTAFYLCASRDPGAGNTIYFGEGSWLTVV.

V is TRBV29-1 and J is TRBJ1-2; no clear D gene. Germline CDR1 SQVTM, CDR2 ANQGSEA. The CDR3 spans 14 residues. V was pared by 5 bases and J by 4 bases, with 17 bases between. The CDR3 loop is CSVNRRSSVYGYTF. DNA for the CDR3: TGCAGCGTTAATAGGAGGTCGTCTGTCTATGGCTACACCTTC.

The rearrangement joins TRBV19 to TRBJ2-1; 7 nucleotides line up with TRBD2. The junction had 3 bases not matched to a gene; V was cut back by 3 bases and J by 4 bases. Germline CDR1 LNHDA, CDR2 SQIVND (reference sequence). The CDR3 sequence is 14 residues long. The CDR3 DNA sequence: TGTGCCAGTAGTATCCGGGGACTATACAATGAGCAGTTCTTC. Amino acids: CASSIRGLYNEQFF.

This chain links TRBV13 with TRBJ2-7; D remains ambiguous. Deletions cut 3 bases from V and 2 bases from J, with 8 bases between. The V gene's germline CDR1 is PRHDT and CDR2 FYEKMQ (reference sequence). The CDR3 runs 13 residues. In DNA, the CDR3 is TGTGCCAGCAGCTTCGGCACCCCCTACGAGCAGTACTTC. This sequence encodes CASSFGTPYEQYF.

This chain joins TRBV3-1 (or the pseudogene TRBV3-2) and TRBJ2-1, with 13 bases fitting TRBD2. The germline V gene encodes CDR1 LGHDT and CDR2 YNNKEL (reference sequence). The CDR3 totals 18 residues. The V gene end was trimmed by 6 bases and the J gene end by 0 bases; junction bases not matched to a gene: 8. In nucleotides, the CDR3 is TGTGCCAGCAGTCCGGGACTAGCGGGGCCGAGCTCCTACAATGAGCAGTTCTTC. It codes for CASSPGLAGPSSYNEQFF.

This clone appeared a few times. The rearrangement joins TRBV2 to TRBJ1-5; 9 bases map to TRBD1. CDR3 length equals 15 residues. Germline CDR1 reads SNHLY; CDR2 reads FYNNEI. J gave up 6 bases and V 5 bases, and 8 bases lay outside the gene matches. The CDR3 nucleotides are TGTGCCAGCAGTCTAACCGGGACAGGGAGTCAGCCCCAGCATTTT. It translates to CASSLTGTGSQPQHF.

The chain carries TRBV6-2 or TRBV6-3 and TRBJ2-1; 15 bases map to TRBD2. This CDR3 is 16 amino acids long. Germline CDR1 reads MNHEY; CDR2 reads SVGEGT. Trimming took 2 bases from V and 7 from J; bases not matched to a gene: 3. This chain's CDR3 is CASSYGGLAGGNEQFF. In DNA, the CDR3 is TGTGCCAGCAGTTACGGGGGACTAGCGGGAGGAAATGAGCAGTTCTTC.

The chain is built from TRBV6-5 and TRBJ2-1; D unresolved. Deletions cut 6 bases from V and 8 bases from J, with 14 bases between. CDR3 length: 13 residues. The germline V gene encodes CDR1 MNHEY and CDR2 SVGAGI. CDR3 DNA sequence: TGTGCCAGCAGGGGTTTCGGTAGGGATGAGCAGTTCTTC. It specifies CASRGFGRDEQFF.

The rearrangement uses TRBV28 and TRBJ2-2; 10 positions match TRBD1. CDR3 size: 18 residues. With V trimmed by 4 bases and J by 4 bases, 12 bases remained unmatched. In germline, CDR1 is MDHEN, CDR2 SYDVKM. The CDR3 DNA is TGTGCCAGCAGTTCAACGCTGGGACAGGGGTTTTCCACCGGGGAGCTGTTTTTT. Translation gives CASSSTLGQGFSTGELFF.

V gene TRBV5-4 combines with J gene TRBJ2-1; 7 nucleotides match TRBD2. J gave up 0 bases and V 4 bases, and 4 bases lay outside the gene matches. CDR1 and CDR2 from the germline V gene are SGHNT and YYREEE (reference sequence). The CDR3 is 15 residues long. CDR3 coding DNA: TGTGCCAGCAGCGCGCGGGGGAGCTCCTACAATGAGCAGTTCTTC. Its translation is CASSARGSSYNEQFF.

J is TRBJ1-2 and V is TRBV29-1; TRBD1 might be the D (6 bases). This CDR3 contains 12 residues. The germline gives CDR1 SQVTM, CDR2 ANQGSEA. Trimming took 7 bases from V and 2 from J, leaving 11 bases between them. The CDR3 DNA reads TGCAGCGACACCACAGGGAACTATGGCTACACCTTC. This encodes CSDTTGNYGYTF. Together with reference TRBV29-1 and TRBJ1-2, the CDR3 gives the full variable domain: SAVISQKPSRDICQRGTSLTIQCQVDSQVTMMFWYRQQPGQSLTLIATANQGSEATYESGFVIDKFPISRPNLTFSTLTVSNMSPEDSSIYLCSDTTGNYGYTFGSGTRLTVV.

Comments on this clone: Within the sample, other DNA sequences also encode this same CDR3. This chain joins TRBV30 and TRBJ1-5; the D is unclear. The germline gives CDR1 GTSNPN, CDR2 SVGIG (reference sequence). The germline V and J ends were trimmed by 0 bases and 1 base, with 4 bases remaining between them. This CDR3 has 13 amino acids. The CDR3 DNA reads TGTGCCTGGAGTGTACGAAGCAATCAGCCCCAGCATTTT. Amino acids: CAWSVRSNQPQHF.

The rearrangement uses TRBV10-3 and TRBJ1-2, with 9 bases lining up with TRBD1. V was clipped by 6 bases and J by 6 bases; unmatched bases: 8. The CDR3 consists of 14 residues. Germline V lookup: CDR1 ENHRY, CDR2 SYGVKD. Here the CDR3 DNA reads TGTGCCATCAGAACCGGGACAGGGCGAAATGGCTACACCTTC. Translation: CAIRTGTGRNGYTF.